The clone carrying this T cell receptor (beta chain) has a handful of counts. The antigen is not known. Reasons for excluding patients were uncontrolled infection, other autoimmune disease, pregnancy or lactation. The data stem from a study of T cells in Graves' hyperthyroidism and ophthalmopathy. Looking at the study overall: Peripheral blood was drawn at first diagnosis, prior to all treatment. Findings and caveats of the study: Ophthalmopathy and stable hyperthyroidism were separated by a 13 V-J model. Progression to ophthalmopathy was predicted a median of 6.5 months early.

Deletions cut 0 bases from V and 4 bases from J, with 12 bases between. CDR3 size: 15 residues. The germline V gene has CDR1 SNHLY and CDR2 FYNNEI. RNA transcripts yielded amplified TCR beta CDR3 regions. The study used the HTBI primer set for a first-round RT-PCR of the TCR CDR3. TCRdb reprocessed the multiplex PCR reads via MiXCR and lists one record per CDR3 protein. Of under 350,000 distinct CDR3 sequences in the sample, 15% to 20% are singletons; the top ten hold about 53%. The clonotype comes from a woman between 50 and 59 years old with Graves' hyperthyroidism. The specimen was blood. This chain uses TRBV2 with TRBJ1-1; D gene uncertain. DNA for the CDR3: TGTGCCAGCAGTGAAGCGGATGGTGTGGGCACTGAAGCTTTCTTT. This gives the protein CASSEADGVGTEAFF.